The present T cell receptor (beta chain) was sequenced within a study of molecular identifiers for immune sequencing clone quantification. Study-wide results and caveats: A shared barcode on identical TCR molecules could lead to underestimated sizes for highly expanded clones.

Naive CD8 T cells were sorted as CD8+CD4-CCR7+CD45RA+. The CDR3 is 12 residues long. Germline assignment: CDR1 SGHAT and CDR2 FQNNGV. The ends were cut back, 1 base at V and 0 bases at J, with 1 base in the middle. A remark on this clonotype: The antigen remains undetermined.

TCRdb passed the PCR reads through MiXCR, listing each CDR3 protein once. The sample consists of around 65,000 distinct CDR3 sequences, over 15% of them appearing once. V is TRBV11-2 and J is TRBJ2-7; D remains ambiguous. This clonotype was obtained from a human donor in good health. Some libraries in this study had Jurkat cell RNA spiked in. The specimen was naive CD8+ T cells from blood, with Jurkat cell RNA spiked in. Noted subset: FACS-sorted CD8+CD4-CCR7+CD45RA+ naive T cells. The CDR3 spells CASSLVSYEQYF. The CDR3 DNA reads TGTGCCAGCAGCTTAGTCTCCTACGAGCAGTACTTC. Looking up the rest from reference TRBV11-2 and TRBJ2-7 gives the full variable domain: EAGVAQSPRYKIIEKRQSVAFWCNPISGHATLYWYQQILGQGPKLLIQFQNNGVVDDSQLPKDRFSAERLKGVDSTLKIQPAKLEDSAVYLCASSLVSYEQYFGPGTRLTVT.